The 30 T cell receptor beta chains presented below share a single source sample, sequenced in a study of beta chain features in type 1 diabetes. Expressed TCRB transcripts were sequenced because the entire RNA isolate underwent reverse transcription. Clones were read by immunoSEQ multiplex PCR, and TCRdb kept only the in-frame ones, dropping some. The sample contains under 300,000 clones, under 8.5% of which appear only once. The sample comprised central memory CD4+ T cells from blood. These receptor sequences come from a woman younger than 30 in good health.

This clone was seen a few times. The J gene is TRBJ1-2, the V gene TRBV7-3; D is undetermined. The CDR3 covers 14 residues. From germline, CDR1 is SGHTA and CDR2 FQGTGA. V was trimmed by 5 bases and J by 4 bases, leaving 14 bases between them. The CDR3 DNA follows: TGTGCCAGCAGCGCCACTACAGTCGGCTATGGCTACACCTTC. Encoded protein: CASSATTVGYGYTF.

Only a few counts were recorded for this clone. This chain links TRBV5-4 with TRBJ2-5, with D perhaps matching TRBD1 (5 bases). V was trimmed by 4 bases and J by 1 base, leaving 11 bases between them. This CDR3 has 14 residues. The germline V gene has CDR1 SGHNT and CDR2 YYREEE (reference sequence). In DNA form, the CDR3 reads TGTGCCAGCAGCCTCGACACAGGCCAAGAGACCCAGTACTTC. This encodes CASSLDTGQETQYF.

The rearrangement joins TRBV6-1 to TRBJ2-1; 11 bases are a match to TRBD2. The V gene end was trimmed by 3 bases and the J gene end by 5 bases; junction bases not matched to a gene: 3. The CDR3 contains 15 residues. Germline CDR1 and CDR2: MNHNS and SASEGT. The CDR3 region has the DNA TGTGCCAGCAGTGAGCTAGCGGGGGGCCACAATGAGCAGTTCTTC. It is translated as CASSELAGGHNEQFF.

This clone was detected a few times. CDR3 bases: TGTGCCAGCAGCGCCGGGGGACAGGTCCAGGAGACCCAGTACTTC. Translation gives CASSAGGQVQETQYF. This rearrangement joins TRBV7-9 to TRBJ2-5; 8 bases match TRBD1. The CDR3 extends over 15 amino acids. Germline V CDR1 and CDR2: SEHNR, FQNEAQ (reference sequence). V shed 5 bases, J shed 5 bases, and the junction held 10 bases outside the gene matches.

The chain couples TRBV6-5 to TRBJ2-7; 7 nucleotides agree with TRBD2. Germline V gene sequence: CDR1 MNHEY, CDR2 SVGAGI. J lost 4 bases, V lost 7 bases, and 7 bases had no gene match. This CDR3 region has 13 residues. The CDR3: CASTSGTTYEQYF. Written as DNA, the CDR3 is TGTGCCAGCACCTCCGGGACTACTTACGAGCAGTACTTC.

The rearrangement uses TRBV28 and TRBJ1-5; tentatively, D is TRBD1 (5 bases). The CDR3 extends over 11 amino acids. The germline CDR1 and CDR2 sequences are MDHEN and SYDVKM. The V gene lost 10 bases and the J gene lost 11 bases, with 15 bases spanning the gap. CDR3 coding DNA: TGTGCCACCCGGGGGGACGTGGCCCAGCATTTT. Translation: CATRGDVAQHF.

The chain employs TRBV30 and TRBJ2-2, with D tentatively TRBD1 (5 bases). The CDR3 is 17 amino acids. Trimming stripped 4 bases from V and 5 bases from J, with 23 bases between. In germline, CDR1 is GTSNPN, CDR2 SVGIG (reference sequence). CDR3 sequence (DNA): TGTGCCTGGAAACTTCCAGGGATTACTTCGAGGACCGGGGAGCTGTTTTTT. This codes for CAWKLPGITSRTGELFF.

This clone was counted ten times or more. This may come from a read error, since a much larger clone is one base off. Other nucleotide sequences in the sample specify the same CDR3. The genes are TRBV11-3 and TRBJ2-3; D remains ambiguous. Germline V gene sequence: CDR1 SGHNT, CDR2 YENEEA. The V gene lost 1 base and the J gene lost 4 bases, with 0 bases spanning the gap. The CDR3 runs to 11 residues. The CDR3 coding sequence is TGTGCCAGCAGCTTAGCAGATACGCAGTATTTT. As protein: CASSLADTQYF.

The chain links TRBV4-2 to TRBJ2-1; 7 bases fit TRBD2. The CDR3 extends over 13 amino acids. Germline V gene sequence: CDR1 LGHNA, CDR2 YNFKEQ. V lost 1 base and J lost 10; bases outside the gene matches: 4. CDR3 nucleotide sequence: TGTGCCAGCAGCCAAGGGAGCGGGATAGAGCAGTTCTTC. It specifies CASSQGSGIEQFF.

This clone was seen a few times. The chain joins TRBV28 to TRBJ1-2; D is perhaps TRBD1 (6 bases). V lost 3 bases, J lost 5 bases, and 13 bases lay in between. This CDR3 is 14 amino acids long. Germline values: CDR1 MDHEN, CDR2 SYDVKM. CDR3 in amino acids: CASSFDDRFYGYTF. The CDR3 bases are TGTGCCAGCAGTTTTGATGACAGGTTTTATGGCTACACCTTC.

This clone was seen a handful of times. The rearrangement links TRBV7-2 to TRBJ2-7; TRBD2 aligns across 9 bases. This CDR3 spans 14 amino acids. Looked up from germline, CDR1 is SGHTA and CDR2 is FQGNSA. With V trimmed by 4 bases and J by 4 bases, 5 bases remained unmatched. The CDR3 sequence is CASSSSLAGYEQYF. The CDR3 DNA follows: TGTGCCAGCAGCTCGTCACTAGCGGGTTACGAGCAGTACTTC.

This clone occurred a few times. V usage is TRBV7-2 and J usage is TRBJ2-2, with D possibly being TRBD1 or TRBD2 (5 bases each). The CDR3 spans 15 residues. Germline assignment: CDR1 SGHTA and CDR2 FQGNSA. V gave up 4 bases and J gave up 4 bases, with 13 bases separating them. CDR3 protein: CASSSLGAVTGELFF. The CDR3 DNA is TGTGCCAGCAGCTCCCTCGGGGCCGTCACCGGGGAGCTGTTTTTT.

This clone was detected ten times or more. The chain uses TRBV27 and TRBJ2-7, with a tentative D call TRBD1 (6 bases). V gave up 11 bases and J gave up 2 bases, with 19 bases separating them. This CDR3 contains 14 residues. The germline V gene encodes CDR1 MNHEY and CDR2 SMNVEV (reference sequence). CDR3 loop: CAQSRAGAAYEQYF. CDR3 in DNA: TGTGCCCAAAGCCGGGCAGGGGCCGCCTACGAGCAGTACTTC.

This clone was found a few times. This chain joins TRBV5-1 and TRBJ2-5; weak D call: TRBD1 (6 bases). From germline, CDR1 is SGHRS and CDR2 YFSETQ. V gave up 4 bases and J gave up 4 bases, with 17 bases separating them. This CDR3 has 15 residues. The CDR3: CASSSRGQSGETQYF. CDR3 in DNA: TGCGCCAGCAGCAGTCGCGGACAGTCGGGAGAGACCCAGTACTTC.

This clone was detected a few times. CDR3 protein: CASSGNLAGTDTQYF. CDR3 DNA: TGTGCCAGCAGCGGTAATCTAGCGGGCACAGATACGCAGTATTTT. The rearrangement joins TRBV9 to TRBJ2-3, with TRBD2 matching 7 bases. Trimming took 3 bases from V and 1 from J; bases not matched to a gene: 5. This CDR3 comprises 15 residues. Germline V gives CDR1 SGDLS, CDR2 YYNGEE.

The V call is TRBV5-5, the J call TRBJ2-3; 9 nucleotides line up with TRBD1. This CDR3 contains 15 residues. Germline trimming cut 3 bases from V and 4 bases from J; bases unmatched to any gene: 6. In germline, CDR1 is SGHKS, CDR2 YYEKEE (reference sequence). CDR3 coding DNA: TGTGCCAGCAGCTCCGGGACAGGGCCCCCAGATACGCAGTATTTT. This codes for CASSSGTGPPDTQYF.

This clone appeared a few times. This chain links TRBV14 with TRBJ2-5, with TRBD1 as a possible D gene (5 bases). The CDR3 loop spans 15 amino acids. Germline CDR1 is SGHDN and CDR2 is FVKESK. The V end was cut by 4 bases, the J end by 1 base, with 13 bases between. The CDR3 reads CASSPQAKPQETQYF. CDR3 nucleotide sequence: TGTGCCAGCAGCCCACAGGCTAAGCCCCAAGAGACCCAGTACTTC.

This clone was seen a few times. V is TRBV6-5 and J is TRBJ1-1; 9 bases are a match to TRBD1. Trimming cost V 6 bases and J 5 bases; bases outside gene matches: 4. In germline, CDR1 is MNHEY, CDR2 SVGAGI. The CDR3 contains 13 residues. The CDR3 DNA follows: TGTGCCAGCAGCCCAGACAGGGGGACTGAAGCTTTCTTT. Protein sequence: CASSPDRGTEAFF.

The DNA for the CDR3 is TGTGCCAGCAGCTTAGGGGTAGCGGTGACTGGAGAGCAGTTCTTC. This translates into CASSLGVAVTGEQFF. The chain links TRBV7-2 to TRBJ2-1; TRBD2 might be the D (6 bases). This CDR3 has 15 residues. Germline V gene data show CDR1 as SGHTA and CDR2 as FQGNSA. V dropped 1 base and J dropped 10 bases, with 17 bases sitting between them.

The chain joins TRBV5-1 to TRBJ2-1; maybe TRBD2 (5 bases). Germline V lookup: CDR1 SGHRS, CDR2 YFSETQ. This CDR3 is 14 amino acids long. V gave up 2 bases and J gave up 2 bases, with 8 bases separating them. The CDR3 spells CASSLGSAYNEQFF. CDR3 nucleotide sequence: TGCGCCAGCAGCTTAGGTAGCGCCTACAATGAGCAGTTCTTC.

This clone was found a few times. This same CDR3 is encoded by further DNA sequences in the sample. The rearrangement uses TRBV7-9 and TRBJ2-3; D gene unclear. V lost 5 bases and J lost 2, with 5 bases in between. Germline-derived CDR1 and CDR2 are SEHNR and FQNEAQ (reference sequence). This CDR3 spans 12 amino acids. In DNA, the CDR3 is TGTGCCAGCAGCCCATACACAGATACGCAGTATTTT. This translates into CASSPYTDTQYF. Looking up the rest from reference TRBV7-9 and TRBJ2-3 gives the full variable domain: DTGVSQNPRHKITKRGQNVTFRCDPISEHNRLYWYRQTLGQGPEFLTYFQNEAQLEKSRLLSDRFSAERPKGSFSTLEIQRTEQGDSAMYLCASSPYTDTQYFGPGTRLTVL.

This chain uses TRBV7-3 with TRBJ2-3, with TRBD1 matching over 8 bases. Trimming took 5 bases from V and 6 from J; bases not matched to a gene: 4. The CDR3 is made up of 13 amino acids. Germline values: CDR1 SGHTA, CDR2 FQGTGA. The DNA for the CDR3 is TGTGCCAGCAGCCCAGGGGGCTGGGATACGCAGTATTTT. Protein sequence: CASSPGGWDTQYF. The full variable domain, completed using reference TRBV7-3 and TRBJ2-3, is GAGVSQTPSNKVTEKGKYVELRCDPISGHTALYWYRQSLGQGPEFLIYFQGTGAADDSGLPNDRFFAVRPEGSVSTLKIQRTERGDSAVYLCASSPGGWDTQYFGPGTRLTVL.

This clone was detected ten times or more. Other nucleotide sequences in the sample specify the same CDR3. The chain couples TRBV7-9 to TRBJ2-5; D gene unclear. The length of the CDR3 is 12 residues. Germline lookup yields CDR1 SEHNR and CDR2 FQNEAQ (reference sequence). Trimming stripped 4 bases from V and 5 bases from J, with 8 bases between. CDR3 DNA sequence: TGTGCCAGCAGCTGGGGTCCGGAGACCCAGTACTTC. Translating it yields CASSWGPETQYF.

This clone has only a few counts. The V gene is TRBV29-1, the J gene TRBJ1-3; D is ambiguous. The CDR3 consists of 13 residues. With 6 bases removed from V and 0 bases from J, the gap between germline ends came to 9 bases. Germline V gene sequence: CDR1 SQVTM, CDR2 ANQGSEA. The CDR3 here is CSVEKVSGNTIYF. The CDR3 DNA reads as TGCAGCGTAGAGAAAGTCTCTGGAAACACCATATATTTT.

The chain links TRBV7-9 to TRBJ2-3, with D tentatively TRBD2 (6 bases). V lost 2 bases and J lost 4, with 13 bases in between. The CDR3 is 15 residues long. Germline-derived CDR1 and CDR2 are SEHNR and FQNEAQ (reference sequence). CDR3 protein: CASSLQGWRADTQYF. As DNA, the CDR3 is TGTGCCAGCAGCTTACAGGGCTGGAGGGCAGATACGCAGTATTTT.

This clone was detected only a few times. This chain links TRBV5-4 with TRBJ2-1, with TRBD2 matching over 8 bases. The germline V gene has CDR1 SGHNT and CDR2 YYREEE (reference sequence). The CDR3 extends over 15 amino acids. V dropped 4 bases and J dropped 5; count of bases not matched to a gene: 8. The CDR3 reads CASSRGGTLNNEQFF. CDR3 in DNA: TGTGCCAGCAGCCGCGGGGGGACCCTTAACAATGAGCAGTTCTTC.

This clone turned up a few times. This sequence joins TRBV7-9 and TRBJ1-2, with a weak D call TRBD1 (5 bases). The CDR3 sequence is 14 residues long. From germline, CDR1 is SEHNR and CDR2 FQNEAQ (reference sequence). Trimming shortened V by 7 bases and J by 4 bases, and 16 bases separated the two germline ends. The CDR3 region is CASTVTQGVYGYTF. CDR3 bases: TGTGCCAGCACCGTAACCCAGGGAGTCTATGGCTACACCTTC.

The chain links TRBV7-8 to TRBJ2-1; no firm D call. Germline CDR1 SGHVS, CDR2 FQNEAQ. V was trimmed by 5 bases and J by 0 bases, leaving 11 bases between them. The CDR3 has 15 residues. CDR3 coding DNA: TGTGCCAGCAGCCCTGGGTCCGGCTCCTACAATGAGCAGTTCTTC. Residues: CASSPGSGSYNEQFF.

This clone was detected only a few times. The chain is built from TRBV7-2 and TRBJ2-5; no clear D gene. Trimming pared 0 bases from V and 2 bases from J, leaving 7 bases between. The germline gives CDR1 SGHTA, CDR2 FQGNSA. The CDR3 runs 14 residues. CDR3 nucleotides: TGTGCCAGCAGCTTAGCCGGGCAACAAGAGACCCAGTACTTC. Amino acids: CASSLAGQQETQYF.

This chain uses TRBV7-9 with TRBJ2-3; D is perhaps TRBD1 (5 bases). V lost 6 bases to trimming and J lost 3 bases, with 16 bases between them. Germline CDR1 is SEHNR and CDR2 is FQNEAQ (reference sequence). This CDR3 region has 15 residues. CDR3 nucleotide sequence: TGTGCCAGCAGATCCAGGGTACTTGGGACAGATACGCAGTATTTT. Translated: CASRSRVLGTDTQYF. Supplemented by reference TRBV7-9 and TRBJ2-3, the full variable domain reads DTGVSQNPRHKITKRGQNVTFRCDPISEHNRLYWYRQTLGQGPEFLTYFQNEAQLEKSRLLSDRFSAERPKGSFSTLEIQRTEQGDSAMYLCASRSRVLGTDTQYFGPGTRLTVL.